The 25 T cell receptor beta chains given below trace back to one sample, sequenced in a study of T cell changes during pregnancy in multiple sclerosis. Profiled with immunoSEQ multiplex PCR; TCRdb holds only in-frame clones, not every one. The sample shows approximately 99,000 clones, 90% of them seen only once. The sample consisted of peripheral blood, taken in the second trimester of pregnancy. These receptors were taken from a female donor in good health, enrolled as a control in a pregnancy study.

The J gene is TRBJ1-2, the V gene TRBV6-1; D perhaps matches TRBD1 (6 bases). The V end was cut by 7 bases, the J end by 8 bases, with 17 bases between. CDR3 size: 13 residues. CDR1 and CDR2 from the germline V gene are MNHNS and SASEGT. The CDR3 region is CASIPNQGLGYTF. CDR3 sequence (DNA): TGTGCCAGCATTCCCAACCAGGGGTTAGGCTACACCTTC.

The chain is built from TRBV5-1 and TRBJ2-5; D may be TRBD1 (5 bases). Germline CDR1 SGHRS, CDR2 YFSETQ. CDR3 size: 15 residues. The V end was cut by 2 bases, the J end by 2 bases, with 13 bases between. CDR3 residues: CASSLTGPLQETQYF. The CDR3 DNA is TGCGCCAGCAGCTTAACAGGACCCTTACAAGAGACCCAGTACTTC.

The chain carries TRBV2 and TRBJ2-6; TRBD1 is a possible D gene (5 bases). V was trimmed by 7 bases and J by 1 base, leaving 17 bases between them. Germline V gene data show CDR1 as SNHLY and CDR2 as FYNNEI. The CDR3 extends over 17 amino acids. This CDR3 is CASKLLQGASGANVLTF. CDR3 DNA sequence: TGTGCCAGCAAACTCCTGCAGGGTGCATCTGGGGCCAACGTCCTGACTTTC.

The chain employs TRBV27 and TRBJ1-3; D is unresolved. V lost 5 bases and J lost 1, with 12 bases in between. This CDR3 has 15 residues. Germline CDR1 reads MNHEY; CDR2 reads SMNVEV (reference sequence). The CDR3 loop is CASSRGMSSGNTIYF. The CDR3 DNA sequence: TGTGCCAGCAGTCGAGGGATGAGTTCTGGAAACACCATATATTTT.

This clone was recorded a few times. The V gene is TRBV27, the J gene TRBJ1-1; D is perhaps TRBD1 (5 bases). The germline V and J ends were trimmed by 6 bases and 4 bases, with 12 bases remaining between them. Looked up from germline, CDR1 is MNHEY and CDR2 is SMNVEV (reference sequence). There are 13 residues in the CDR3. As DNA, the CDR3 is TGTGCCAGCAGACCCCAGGGCCGCACTGAAGCTTTCTTT. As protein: CASRPQGRTEAFF.

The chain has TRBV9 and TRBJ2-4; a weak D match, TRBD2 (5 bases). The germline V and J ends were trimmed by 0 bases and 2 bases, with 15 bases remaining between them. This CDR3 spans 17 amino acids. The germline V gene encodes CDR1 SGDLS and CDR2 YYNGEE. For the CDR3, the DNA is TGTGCCAGCAGCGTAGAGGGTAATGGCGGGTCCAAAAACATTCAGTACTTC. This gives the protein CASSVEGNGGSKNIQYF.

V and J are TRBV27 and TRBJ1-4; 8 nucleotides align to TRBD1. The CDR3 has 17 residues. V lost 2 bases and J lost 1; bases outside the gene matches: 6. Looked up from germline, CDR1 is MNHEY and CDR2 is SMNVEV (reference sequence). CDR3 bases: TGTGCCAGCAGTTTAGCCACAGGGGGACTAACTAATGAAAAACTGTTTTTT. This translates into CASSLATGGLTNEKLFF.

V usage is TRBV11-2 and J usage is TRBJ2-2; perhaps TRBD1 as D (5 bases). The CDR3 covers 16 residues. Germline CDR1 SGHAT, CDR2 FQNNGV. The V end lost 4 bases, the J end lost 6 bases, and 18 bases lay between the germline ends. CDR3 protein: CASSSLRGRAAGELFF. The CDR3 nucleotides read TGTGCCAGCAGCTCCCTAAGAGGCAGGGCGGCCGGGGAGCTGTTTTTT.

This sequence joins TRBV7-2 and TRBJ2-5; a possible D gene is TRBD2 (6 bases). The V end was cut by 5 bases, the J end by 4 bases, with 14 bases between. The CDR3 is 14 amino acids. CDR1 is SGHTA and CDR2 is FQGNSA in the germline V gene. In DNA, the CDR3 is TGTGCCAGCAGCCGGGAGAGGGCCCGAGAGACCCAGTACTTC. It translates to CASSRERARETQYF.

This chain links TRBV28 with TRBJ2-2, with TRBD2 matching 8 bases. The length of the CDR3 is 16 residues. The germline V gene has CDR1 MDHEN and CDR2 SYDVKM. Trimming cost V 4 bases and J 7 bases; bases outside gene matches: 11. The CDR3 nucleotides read TGTGCCAGCAGTTCCGAAACAGCCGCGGGGGGCGGGGAGCTGTTTTTT. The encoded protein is CASSSETAAGGGELFF. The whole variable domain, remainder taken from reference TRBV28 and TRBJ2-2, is DVKVTQSSRYLVKRTGEKVFLECVQDMDHENMFWYRQDPGLGLRLIYFSYDVKMKEKGDIPEGYSVSREKKERFSLILESASTNQTSMYLCASSSETAAGGGELFFGEGSRLTVL.

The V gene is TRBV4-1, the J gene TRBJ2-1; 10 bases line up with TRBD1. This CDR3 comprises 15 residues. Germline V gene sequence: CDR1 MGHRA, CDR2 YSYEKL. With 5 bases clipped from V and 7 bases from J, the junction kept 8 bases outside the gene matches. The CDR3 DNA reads TGCGCCAGCAGCTTAGACAGGGGGCCATGGAATGAGCAGTTCTTC. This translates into CASSLDRGPWNEQFF.

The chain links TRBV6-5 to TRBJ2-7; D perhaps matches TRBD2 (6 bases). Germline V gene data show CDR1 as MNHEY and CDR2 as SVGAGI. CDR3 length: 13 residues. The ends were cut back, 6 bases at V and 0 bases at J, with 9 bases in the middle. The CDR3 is CASSLASSYEQYF. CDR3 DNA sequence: TGTGCCAGCAGCCTAGCGAGCTCCTACGAGCAGTACTTC.

CDR3 sequence (DNA): TGTGCCAGCAGCTTGAAAGGGGCCCGGGGCTACACCTTC. As protein: CASSLKGARGYTF. V and J are TRBV5-4 and TRBJ1-2; the D gene is possibly TRBD1 (5 bases). Germline CDR1 SGHNT, CDR2 YYREEE (reference sequence). The CDR3 length is 13 residues. V lost 1 base to trimming and J lost 8 bases, with 12 bases between them.

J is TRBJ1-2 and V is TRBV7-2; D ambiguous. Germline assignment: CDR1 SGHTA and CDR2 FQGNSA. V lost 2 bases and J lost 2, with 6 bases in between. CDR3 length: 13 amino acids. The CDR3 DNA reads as TGTGCCAGCAGCTTATGGGAGAACTATGGCTACACCTTC. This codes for CASSLWENYGYTF.

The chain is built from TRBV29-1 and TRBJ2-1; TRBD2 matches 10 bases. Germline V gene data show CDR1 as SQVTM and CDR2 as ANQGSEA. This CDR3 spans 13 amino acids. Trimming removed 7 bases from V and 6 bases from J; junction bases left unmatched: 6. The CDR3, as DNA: TGCAGCGGCCGGACTAGCGGCCGCAATGAGCAGTTCTTC. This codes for CSGRTSGRNEQFF.

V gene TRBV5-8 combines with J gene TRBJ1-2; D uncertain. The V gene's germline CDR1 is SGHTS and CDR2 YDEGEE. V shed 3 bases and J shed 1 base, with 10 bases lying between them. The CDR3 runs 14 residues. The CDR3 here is CASSWPGFNYGYTF. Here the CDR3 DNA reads TGTGCCAGCAGCTGGCCGGGATTTAACTATGGCTACACCTTC.

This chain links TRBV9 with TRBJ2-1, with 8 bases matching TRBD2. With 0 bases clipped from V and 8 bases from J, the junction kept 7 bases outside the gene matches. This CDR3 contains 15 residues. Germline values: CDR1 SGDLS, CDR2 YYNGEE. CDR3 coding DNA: TGTGCCAGCAGCGTAGACGGGAGGGCCATGGATGAGCAGTTCTTC. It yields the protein CASSVDGRAMDEQFF.

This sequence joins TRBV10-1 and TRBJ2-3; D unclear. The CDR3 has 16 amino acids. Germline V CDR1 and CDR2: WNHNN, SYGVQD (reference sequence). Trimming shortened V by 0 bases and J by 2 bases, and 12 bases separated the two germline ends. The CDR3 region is CASSESKSSNTDTQYF. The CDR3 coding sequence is TGCGCCAGCAGTGAGTCGAAATCGAGTAACACAGATACGCAGTATTTT.

This chain's CDR3 is CASTVQGAYNEQFF. CDR3 sequence (DNA): TGTGCCAGCACGGTACAGGGGGCTTACAATGAGCAGTTCTTC. The chain carries TRBV6-5 and TRBJ2-1; 9 bases fit TRBD1. Trimming took 7 bases from V and 4 from J; bases not matched to a gene: 5. Germline CDR1 and CDR2: MNHEY and SVGAGI. This CDR3 is 14 amino acids long.

The CDR3 protein is CASSSGTVNEKLFF. DNA for the CDR3: TGTGCCAGCAGCTCCGGGACAGTTAATGAAAAACTGTTTTTT. The genes are TRBV27 and TRBJ1-4; TRBD1 agrees at 7 bases. The length of the CDR3 is 14 residues. CDR1 MNHEY and CDR2 SMNVEV come from the germline V gene (reference sequence). V was clipped by 6 bases and J by 4 bases; unmatched bases: 5.

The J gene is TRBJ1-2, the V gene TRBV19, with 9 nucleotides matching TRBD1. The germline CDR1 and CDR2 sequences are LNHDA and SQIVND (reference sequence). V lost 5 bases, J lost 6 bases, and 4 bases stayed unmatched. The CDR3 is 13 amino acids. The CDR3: CASSPTGGNGYTF. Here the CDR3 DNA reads TGTGCCAGTAGTCCCACAGGGGGCAATGGCTACACCTTC.

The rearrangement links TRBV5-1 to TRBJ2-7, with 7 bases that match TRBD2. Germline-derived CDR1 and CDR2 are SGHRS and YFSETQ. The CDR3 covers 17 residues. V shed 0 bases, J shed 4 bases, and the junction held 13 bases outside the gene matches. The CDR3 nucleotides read TGCGCCAGCAGCTTGGGGCTGGTGACGGGGGGAGTTTACGAGCAGTACTTC. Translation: CASSLGLVTGGVYEQYF.

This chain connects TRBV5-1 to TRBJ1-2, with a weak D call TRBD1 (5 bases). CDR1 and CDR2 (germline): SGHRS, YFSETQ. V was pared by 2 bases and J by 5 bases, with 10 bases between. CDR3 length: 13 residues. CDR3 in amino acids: CASSFSAGYGYTF. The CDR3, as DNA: TGCGCCAGCAGCTTTTCGGCAGGGTATGGCTACACCTTC.

The DNA for the CDR3 is TGCGCCAGCAGCTTGGAGCCGAGACCTTCCTCGGGCACCGGGGAGCTGTTTTTT. Amino acids: CASSLEPRPSSGTGELFF. The gene calls are TRBV5-1 and TRBJ2-2; no clear D. Germline V lookup: CDR1 SGHRS, CDR2 YFSETQ. The CDR3 totals 18 residues. Trimming left V 0 bases short and J 4 bases short, with 19 bases between.

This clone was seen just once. The CDR3 loop reads CASSLVQGMTGNTIYF. The CDR3 DNA sequence: TGTGCCAGCAGCTTAGTACAGGGTATGACTGGAAACACCATATATTTT. The chain couples TRBV7-9 to TRBJ1-3; D might be TRBD1 (6 bases). This CDR3 comprises 16 residues. Trimming pared 1 base from V and 2 bases from J, leaving 12 bases between. In germline, CDR1 is SEHNR, CDR2 FQNEAQ (reference sequence).